This T cell receptor (beta chain) originates from a study of blood T cell repertoires in COVID-19. The wider study: Sample material is recorded as cDNA or gDNA derived from T cells, B-cell-depleted T cells, or PBMCs.

Authors' analysis steps: Nucleated cell counts were estimated from reference gene primer amplification. TCRdb keeps only in-frame clones here, not all; method: immunoSEQ multiplex PCR. Clonal size and the V and J genes are those of that table, whereas D and trimming came from the DNA. The sample records about 87,000 clones, roughly 76% being singletons. Looked up from germline, CDR1 is MDHEN and CDR2 is SYDVKM. The CDR3 contains 15 residues. The junction had 8 bases not matched to a gene; V was cut back by 3 bases and J by 6 bases. This chain uses TRBV28 with TRBJ1-2, with 9 bases aligning to TRBD1. The receptor was derived from a woman aged 50 to 60 with acute or convalescent COVID-19. The specimen was peripheral blood. The CDR3 is CASSFPTGQGHGYTF. CDR3 DNA: TGTGCCAGCAGTTTTCCAACGGGACAGGGACATGGCTACACCTTC.